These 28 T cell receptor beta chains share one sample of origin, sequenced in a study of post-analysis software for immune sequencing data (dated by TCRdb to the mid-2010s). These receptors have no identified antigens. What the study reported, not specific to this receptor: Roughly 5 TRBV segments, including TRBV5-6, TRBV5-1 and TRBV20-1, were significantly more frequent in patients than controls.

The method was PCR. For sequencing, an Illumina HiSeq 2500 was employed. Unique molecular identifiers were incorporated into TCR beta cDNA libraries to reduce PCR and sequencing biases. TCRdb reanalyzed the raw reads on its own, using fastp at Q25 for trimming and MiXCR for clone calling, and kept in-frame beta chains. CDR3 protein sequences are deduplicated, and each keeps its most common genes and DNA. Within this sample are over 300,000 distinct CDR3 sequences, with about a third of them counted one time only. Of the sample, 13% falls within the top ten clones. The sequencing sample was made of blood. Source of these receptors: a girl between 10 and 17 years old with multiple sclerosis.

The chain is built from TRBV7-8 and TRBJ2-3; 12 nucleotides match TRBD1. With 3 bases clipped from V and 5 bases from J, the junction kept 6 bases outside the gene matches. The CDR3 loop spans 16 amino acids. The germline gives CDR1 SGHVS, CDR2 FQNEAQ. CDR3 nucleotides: TGTGCCAGCAGCTTTAGGGACAGGGGGCTGGGAGATACGCAGTATTTT. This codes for CASSFRDRGLGDTQYF.

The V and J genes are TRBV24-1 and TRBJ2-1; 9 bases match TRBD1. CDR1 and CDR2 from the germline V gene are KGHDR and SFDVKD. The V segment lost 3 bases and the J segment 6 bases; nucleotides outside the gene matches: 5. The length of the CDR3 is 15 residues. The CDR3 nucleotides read TGTGCCACCAGTGATCCGGGACAGGGTTCCAATGAGCAGTTCTTC. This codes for CATSDPGQGSNEQFF.

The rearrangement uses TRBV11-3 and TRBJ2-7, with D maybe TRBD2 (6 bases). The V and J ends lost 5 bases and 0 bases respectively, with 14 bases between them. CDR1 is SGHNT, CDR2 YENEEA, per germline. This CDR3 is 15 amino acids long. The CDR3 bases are TGTGCCAGCAGCCCCGGGGGTGAGCTCTCCTACGAGCAGTACTTC. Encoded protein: CASSPGGELSYEQYF.

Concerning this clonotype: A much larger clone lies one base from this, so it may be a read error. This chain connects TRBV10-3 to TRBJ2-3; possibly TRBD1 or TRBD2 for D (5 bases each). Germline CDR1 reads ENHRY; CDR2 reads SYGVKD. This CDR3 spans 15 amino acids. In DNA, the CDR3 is TGTACCATCAGTGAGGGGACCCGTGTCGTTGATACGCAGTATTTT. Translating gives CTISEGTRVVDTQYF.

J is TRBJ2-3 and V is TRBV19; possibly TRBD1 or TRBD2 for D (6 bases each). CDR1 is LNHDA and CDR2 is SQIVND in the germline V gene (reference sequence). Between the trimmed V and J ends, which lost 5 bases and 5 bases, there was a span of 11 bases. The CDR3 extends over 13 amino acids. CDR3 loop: CASSRGRGDTQYF. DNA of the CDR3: TGTGCCAGTAGTCGGGGGCGCGGAGATACGCAGTATTTT. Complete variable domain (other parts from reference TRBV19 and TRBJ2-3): DGGITQSPKYLFRKEGQNVTLSCEQNLNHDAMYWYRQDPGQGLRLIYYSQIVNDFQKGDIAEGYSVSREKKESFPLTVTSAQKNPTAFYLCASSRGRGDTQYFGPGTRLTVL.

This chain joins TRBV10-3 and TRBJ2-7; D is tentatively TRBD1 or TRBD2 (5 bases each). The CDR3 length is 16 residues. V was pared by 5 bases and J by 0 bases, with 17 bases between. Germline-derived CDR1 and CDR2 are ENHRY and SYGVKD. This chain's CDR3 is CAISPGTNRSSYEQYF. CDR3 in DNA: TGTGCCATCAGTCCCGGGACGAATAGGAGCTCCTACGAGCAGTACTTC.

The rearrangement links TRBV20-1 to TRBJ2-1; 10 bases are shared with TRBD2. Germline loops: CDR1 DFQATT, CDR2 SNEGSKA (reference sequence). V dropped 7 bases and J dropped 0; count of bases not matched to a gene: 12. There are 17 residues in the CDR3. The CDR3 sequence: CSVSLAGAYSSYNEQFF. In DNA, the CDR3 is TGCAGTGTATCCCTAGCGGGGGCCTACAGCTCCTACAATGAGCAGTTCTTC.

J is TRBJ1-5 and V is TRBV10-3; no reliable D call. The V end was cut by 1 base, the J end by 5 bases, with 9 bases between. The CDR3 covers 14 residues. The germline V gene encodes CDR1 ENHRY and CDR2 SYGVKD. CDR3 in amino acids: CAISEFLGDQPQHF. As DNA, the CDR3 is TGTGCCATCAGTGAGTTTTTGGGCGATCAGCCCCAGCATTTT.

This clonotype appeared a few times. The DNA for the CDR3 is TGTGCCAGCAGCCAAGAGGGAATCAGCTACGAGCAGTACTTC. Amino acid sequence: CASSQEGISYEQYF. The chain uses TRBV3-1 and TRBJ2-7; D gene ambiguous. This CDR3 has 14 amino acids. V was shortened by 0 bases and J by 3 bases, with 9 bases between the two germline ends. Germline V gene sequence: CDR1 LGHDT, CDR2 YNNKEL (reference sequence).

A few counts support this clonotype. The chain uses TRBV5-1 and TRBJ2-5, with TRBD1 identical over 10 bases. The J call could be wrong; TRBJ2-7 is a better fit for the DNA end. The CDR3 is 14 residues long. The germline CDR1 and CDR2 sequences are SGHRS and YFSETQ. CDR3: CASSPRDRGSEQYF. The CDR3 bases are TGCGCCAGCAGCCCCCGGGACAGGGGAAGCGAGCAGTACTTC.

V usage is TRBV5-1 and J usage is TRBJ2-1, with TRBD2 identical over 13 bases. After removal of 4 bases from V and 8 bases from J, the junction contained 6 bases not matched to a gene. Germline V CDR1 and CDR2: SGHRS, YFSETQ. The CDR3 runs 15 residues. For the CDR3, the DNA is TGCGCCAGCAGCGCGGGACTAGCGGGGTTTGATGAGCAGTTCTTC. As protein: CASSAGLAGFDEQFF.

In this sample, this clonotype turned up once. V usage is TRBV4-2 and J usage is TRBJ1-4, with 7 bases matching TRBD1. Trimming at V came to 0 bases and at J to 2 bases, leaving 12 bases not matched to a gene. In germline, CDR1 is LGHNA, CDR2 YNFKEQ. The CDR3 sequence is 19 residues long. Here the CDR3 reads CASSQEGSSYRGTNEKLFF. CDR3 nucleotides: TGTGCCAGCAGCCAAGAGGGGAGCTCCTACAGGGGCACTAATGAAAAACTGTTTTTT.

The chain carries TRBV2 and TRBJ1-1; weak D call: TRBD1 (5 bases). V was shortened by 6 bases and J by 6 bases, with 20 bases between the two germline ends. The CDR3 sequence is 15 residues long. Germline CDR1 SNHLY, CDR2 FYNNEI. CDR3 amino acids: CASRGGSSYLAEAFF. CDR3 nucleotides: TGTGCCAGCAGGGGGGGGTCCTCCTACCTCGCTGAAGCTTTCTTT.

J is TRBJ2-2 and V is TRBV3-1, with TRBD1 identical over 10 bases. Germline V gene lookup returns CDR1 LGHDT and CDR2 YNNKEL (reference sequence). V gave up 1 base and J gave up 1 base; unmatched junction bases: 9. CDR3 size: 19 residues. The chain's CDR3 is CASSQADRGPELNTGELFF. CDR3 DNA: TGTGCCAGCAGCCAAGCCGACAGGGGGCCTGAGTTGAACACCGGGGAGCTGTTTTTT.

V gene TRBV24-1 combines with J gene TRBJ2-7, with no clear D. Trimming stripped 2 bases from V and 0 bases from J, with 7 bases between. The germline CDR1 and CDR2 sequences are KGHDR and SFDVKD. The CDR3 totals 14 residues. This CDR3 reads CATSDSGSSYEQYF. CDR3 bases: TGTGCCACCAGTGATTCTGGCAGCTCCTACGAGCAGTACTTC.

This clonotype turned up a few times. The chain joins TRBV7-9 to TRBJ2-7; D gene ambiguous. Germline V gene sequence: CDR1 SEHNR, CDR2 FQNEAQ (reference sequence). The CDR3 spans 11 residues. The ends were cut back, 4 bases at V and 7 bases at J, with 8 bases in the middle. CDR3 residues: CASSSLGEQYF. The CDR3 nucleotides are TGTGCCAGCAGCTCCCTGGGAGAGCAGTACTTC.

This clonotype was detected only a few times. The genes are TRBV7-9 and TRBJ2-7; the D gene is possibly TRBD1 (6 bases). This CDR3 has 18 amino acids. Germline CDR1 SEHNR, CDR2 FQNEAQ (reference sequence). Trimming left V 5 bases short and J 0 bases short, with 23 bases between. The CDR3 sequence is CASSPGFSPPRGSYEQYF. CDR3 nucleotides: TGTGCCAGCAGCCCCGGGTTCTCTCCTCCCAGGGGCTCCTACGAGCAGTACTTC.

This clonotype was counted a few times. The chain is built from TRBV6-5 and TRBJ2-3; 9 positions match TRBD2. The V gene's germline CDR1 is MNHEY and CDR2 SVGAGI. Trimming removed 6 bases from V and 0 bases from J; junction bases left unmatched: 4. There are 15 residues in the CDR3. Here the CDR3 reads CASRASGASTDTQYF. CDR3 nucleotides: TGTGCCAGCAGGGCTAGCGGGGCTAGCACAGATACGCAGTATTTT.

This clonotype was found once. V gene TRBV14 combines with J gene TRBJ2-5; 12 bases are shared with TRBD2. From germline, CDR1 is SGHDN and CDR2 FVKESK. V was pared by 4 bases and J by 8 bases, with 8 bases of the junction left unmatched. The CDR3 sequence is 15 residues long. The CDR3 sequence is CASSRTSGVMRTQYF. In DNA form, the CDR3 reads TGTGCCAGCAGCCGGACTAGCGGGGTGATGAGAACCCAGTACTTC. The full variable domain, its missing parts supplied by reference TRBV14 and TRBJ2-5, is EAGVTQFPSHSVIEKGQTVTLRCDPISGHDNLYWYRRVMGKEIKFLLHFVKESKQDESGMPNNRFLAERTGGTYSTLKVQPAELEDSGVYFCASSRTSGVMRTQYFGPGTRLLVL.

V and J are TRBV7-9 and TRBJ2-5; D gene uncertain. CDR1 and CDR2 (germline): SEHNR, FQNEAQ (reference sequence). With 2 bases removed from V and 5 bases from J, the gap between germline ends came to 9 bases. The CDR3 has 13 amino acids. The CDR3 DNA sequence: TGTGCCAGCAGCTTACGGCAGTTGGAGACCCAGTACTTC. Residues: CASSLRQLETQYF. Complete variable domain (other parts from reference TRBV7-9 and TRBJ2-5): DTGVSQNPRHKITKRGQNVTFRCDPISEHNRLYWYRQTLGQGPEFLTYFQNEAQLEKSRLLSDRFSAERPKGSFSTLEIQRTEQGDSAMYLCASSLRQLETQYFGPGTRLLVL.

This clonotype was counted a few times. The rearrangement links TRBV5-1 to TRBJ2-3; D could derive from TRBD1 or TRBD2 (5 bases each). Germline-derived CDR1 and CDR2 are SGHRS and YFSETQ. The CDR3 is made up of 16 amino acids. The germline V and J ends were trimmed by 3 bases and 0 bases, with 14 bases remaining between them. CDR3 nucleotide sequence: TGCGCCAGCAGCTCTTCCGGGACGCCGAGCACAGATACGCAGTATTTT. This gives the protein CASSSSGTPSTDTQYF.

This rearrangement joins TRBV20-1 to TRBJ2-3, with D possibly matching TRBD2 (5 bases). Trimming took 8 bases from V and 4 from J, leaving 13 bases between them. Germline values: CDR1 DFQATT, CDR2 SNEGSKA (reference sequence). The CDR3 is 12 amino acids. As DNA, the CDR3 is TGCAGTTCTCCCCTACTAGCAGATACGCAGTATTTT. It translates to CSSPLLADTQYF.

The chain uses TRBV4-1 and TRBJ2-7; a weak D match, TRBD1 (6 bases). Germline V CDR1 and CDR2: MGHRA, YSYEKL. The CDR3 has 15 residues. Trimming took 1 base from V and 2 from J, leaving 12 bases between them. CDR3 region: CASSQVTGIAYEQYF. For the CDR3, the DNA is TGCGCCAGCAGCCAAGTTACAGGGATAGCCTACGAGCAGTACTTC.

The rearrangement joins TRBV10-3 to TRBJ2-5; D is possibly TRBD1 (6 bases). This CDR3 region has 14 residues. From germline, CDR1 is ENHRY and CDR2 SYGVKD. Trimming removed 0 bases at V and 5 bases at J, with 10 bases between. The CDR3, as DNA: TGTGCCATCAGTGAGTCCCAGGGGTCGGAGACCCAGTACTTC. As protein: CAISESQGSETQYF.

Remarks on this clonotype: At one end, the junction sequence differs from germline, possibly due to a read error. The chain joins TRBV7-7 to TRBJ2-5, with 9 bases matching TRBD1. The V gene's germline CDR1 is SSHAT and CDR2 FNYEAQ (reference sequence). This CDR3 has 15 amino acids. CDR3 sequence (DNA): TGTGCTAGCAGCTGCACAGGGGGCAGGGGAGAGACCCAGTACTTC. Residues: CASSCTGGRGETQYF.

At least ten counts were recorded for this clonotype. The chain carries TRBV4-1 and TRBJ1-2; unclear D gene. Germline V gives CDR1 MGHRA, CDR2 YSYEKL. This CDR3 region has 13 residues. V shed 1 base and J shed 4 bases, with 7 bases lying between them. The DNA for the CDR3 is TGCGCCAGCAGCCAAGTTTACGGCTATGGCTACACCTTC. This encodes CASSQVYGYGYTF.

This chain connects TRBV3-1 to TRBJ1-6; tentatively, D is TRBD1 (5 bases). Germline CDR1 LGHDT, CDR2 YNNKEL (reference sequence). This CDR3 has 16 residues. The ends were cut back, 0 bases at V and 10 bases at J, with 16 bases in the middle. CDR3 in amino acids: CASSQEPVGARSPLHF. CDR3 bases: TGTGCCAGCAGCCAAGAACCCGTCGGGGCAAGATCACCCCTCCACTTT.

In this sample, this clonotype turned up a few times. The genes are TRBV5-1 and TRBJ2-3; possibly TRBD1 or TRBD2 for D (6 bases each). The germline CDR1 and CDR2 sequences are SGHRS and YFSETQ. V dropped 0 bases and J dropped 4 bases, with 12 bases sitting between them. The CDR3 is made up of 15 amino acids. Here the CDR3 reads CASSLDRGTSDTQYF. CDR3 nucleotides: TGCGCCAGCAGCTTGGATCGGGGGACATCAGATACGCAGTATTTT.